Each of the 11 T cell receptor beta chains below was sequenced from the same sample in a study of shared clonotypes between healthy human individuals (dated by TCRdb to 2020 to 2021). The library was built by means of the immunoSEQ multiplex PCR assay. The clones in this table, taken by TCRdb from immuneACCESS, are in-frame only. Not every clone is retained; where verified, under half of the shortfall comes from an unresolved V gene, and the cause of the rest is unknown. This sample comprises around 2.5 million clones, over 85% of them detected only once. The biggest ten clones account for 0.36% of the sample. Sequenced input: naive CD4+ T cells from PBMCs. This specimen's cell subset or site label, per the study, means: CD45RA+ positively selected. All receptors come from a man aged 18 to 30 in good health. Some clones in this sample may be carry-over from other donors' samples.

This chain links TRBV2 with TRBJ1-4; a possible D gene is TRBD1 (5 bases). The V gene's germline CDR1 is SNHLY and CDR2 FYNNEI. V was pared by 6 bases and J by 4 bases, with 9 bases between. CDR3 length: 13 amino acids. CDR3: CASRTDSNEKLFF. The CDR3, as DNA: TGTGCCAGCAGAACCGACAGTAATGAAAAACTGTTTTTT. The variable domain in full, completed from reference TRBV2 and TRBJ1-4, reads EPEVTQTPSHQVTQMGQEVILRCVPISNHLYFYWYRQILGQKVEFLVSFYNNEISEKSEIFDDQFSVERPDGSNFTLKIRSTKLEDSAMYFCASRTDSNEKLFFGSGTQLSVL.

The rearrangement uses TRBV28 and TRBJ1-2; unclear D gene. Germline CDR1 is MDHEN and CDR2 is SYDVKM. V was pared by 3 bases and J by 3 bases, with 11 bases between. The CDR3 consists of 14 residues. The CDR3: CASSLGSVYYGYTF. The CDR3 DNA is TGTGCCAGCAGTTTGGGCAGCGTTTACTATGGCTACACCTTC.

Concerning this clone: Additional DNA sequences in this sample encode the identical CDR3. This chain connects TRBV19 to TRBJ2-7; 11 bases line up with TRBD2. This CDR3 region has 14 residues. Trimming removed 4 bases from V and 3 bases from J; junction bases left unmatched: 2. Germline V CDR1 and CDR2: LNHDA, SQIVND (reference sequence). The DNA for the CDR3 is TGTGCCAGTAGTACCGGACTAGCGGGCTACGAGCAGTACTTC. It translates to CASSTGLAGYEQYF.

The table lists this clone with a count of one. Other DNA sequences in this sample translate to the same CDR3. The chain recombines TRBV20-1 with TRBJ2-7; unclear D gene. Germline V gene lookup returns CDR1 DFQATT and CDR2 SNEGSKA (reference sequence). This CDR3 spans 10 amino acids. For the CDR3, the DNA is TGCAGCGCCTCTCCCTACGAGCAGTACTTC. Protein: CSASPYEQYF.

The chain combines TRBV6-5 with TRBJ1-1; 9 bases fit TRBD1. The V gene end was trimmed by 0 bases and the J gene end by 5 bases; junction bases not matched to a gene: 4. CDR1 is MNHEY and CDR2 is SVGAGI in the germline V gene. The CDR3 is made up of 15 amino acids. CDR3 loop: CASSYSNRGQTEAFF. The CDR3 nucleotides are TGTGCCAGCAGTTACTCTAACAGGGGGCAGACTGAAGCTTTCTTT.

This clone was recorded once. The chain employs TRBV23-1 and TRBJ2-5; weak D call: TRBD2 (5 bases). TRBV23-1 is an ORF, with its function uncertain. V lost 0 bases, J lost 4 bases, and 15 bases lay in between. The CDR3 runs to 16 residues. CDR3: CASSQSLRGSRETQYF. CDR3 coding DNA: TGCGCCAGCAGTCAATCCTTGCGTGGGAGTCGAGAGACCCAGTACTTC.

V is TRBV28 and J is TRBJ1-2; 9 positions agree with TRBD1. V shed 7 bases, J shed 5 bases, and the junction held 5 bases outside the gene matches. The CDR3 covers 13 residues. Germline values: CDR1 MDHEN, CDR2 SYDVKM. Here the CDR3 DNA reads TGTGCCAGCACCCTCGGGACAGGGTATGGCTACACCTTC. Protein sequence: CASTLGTGYGYTF.

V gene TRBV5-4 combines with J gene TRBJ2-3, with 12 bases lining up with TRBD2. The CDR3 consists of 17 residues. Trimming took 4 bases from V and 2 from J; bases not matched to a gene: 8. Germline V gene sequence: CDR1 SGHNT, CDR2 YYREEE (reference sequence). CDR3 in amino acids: CASSHERTSGITDTQYF. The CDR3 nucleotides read TGTGCCAGCAGCCACGAAAGGACTAGCGGGATCACAGATACGCAGTATTTT.

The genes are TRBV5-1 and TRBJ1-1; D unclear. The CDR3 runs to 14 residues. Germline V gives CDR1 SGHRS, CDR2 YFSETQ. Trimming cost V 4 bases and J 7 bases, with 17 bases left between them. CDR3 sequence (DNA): TGCGCCAGCAGCGTTTTGGGGAAAGAAGGTGAAGCTTTCTTT. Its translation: CASSVLGKEGEAFF.

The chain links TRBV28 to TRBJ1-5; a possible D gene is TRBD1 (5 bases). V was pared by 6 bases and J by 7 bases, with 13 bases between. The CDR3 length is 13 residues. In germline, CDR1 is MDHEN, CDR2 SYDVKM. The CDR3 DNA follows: TGTGCCAGCAGCTGGGGGGGGATCCAGCCCCAGCATTTT. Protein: CASSWGGIQPQHF.

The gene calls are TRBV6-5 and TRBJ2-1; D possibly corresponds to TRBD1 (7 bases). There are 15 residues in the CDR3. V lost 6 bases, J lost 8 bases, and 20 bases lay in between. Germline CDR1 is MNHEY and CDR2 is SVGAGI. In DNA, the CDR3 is TGTGCCAGCAGCCGAGCCACACAGGGGAGGCATGAGCAGTTCTTC. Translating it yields CASSRATQGRHEQFF.